This is a list of T cell receptor beta chains from one sample in a study of T cell responses to AZD1222 COVID-19 vaccine. Sequenced by immunoSEQ multiplex PCR; TCRdb stores in-frame clones only, minus some. This sample carries 140,000 to 150,000 clones, 80% to 90% of them seen once, and the ten largest clones take 7.5% to 8.5%. The sample consisted of peripheral blood, taken on day 0 of AZD1222 vaccination. The receptors originated from an adult in good health. Both conserved end residues are part of each CDR3. Each record gives: clone size, V gene, J gene, D gene, CDR3 DNA, CDR3 protein. The D gene is left open where the match is weak. Expanded clones are given a class, and other clones once, few, many or no size at all.

-	TRBV28	TRBJ1-2	TRBD1	TGTGCCAGCAGTGGACAGGGAGGCTATGGCTACACCTTC	CASSGQGGYGYTF
-	TRBV10-1	TRBJ1-1	-	TGCGCCAGCAGTGTTGCAGGGGAGTCGAACACTGAAGCTTTCTTT	CASSVAGESNTEAFF
-	TRBV5-6	TRBJ2-7	TRBD1	TGTGCCAGCAGCCTCAGGGACAGGCACTCCTACGAGCAGTACTTC	CASSLRDRHSYEQYF
-	TRBV11-3	TRBJ2-5	-	TGTGCCAGCAGCTTAGAGGCCGGGAAGACCCAGTACTTC	CASSLEAGKTQYF
few	TRBV3-1/TRBV3-2	TRBJ1-4	-	TGTGCCAGCAGCCCTTACTCTGCAGGACGAGAAAAACTGTTTTTT	CASSPYSAGREKLFF
-	TRBV7-9	TRBJ1-4	TRBD1	TGTGCCAGCAGCTTACAGGGGGCGAGGGAAAAACTGTTTTTT	CASSLQGAREKLFF
once	TRBV24-1	TRBJ1-2	-	TGTGCCACCAGTGACGGGGTGGGCCGCTACACCTTC	CATSDGVGRYTF
once	TRBV5-6	TRBJ2-1	-	TGTGCCAGCAGCCGACAGGCCTACTACAATGAGCAGTTCTTC	CASSRQAYYNEQFF
-	TRBV15	TRBJ1-5	TRBD1	TGTGCCACCAGCAGAGATTCGACAGGGCGATCCAATCAGCCCCAGCATTTT	CATSRDSTGRSNQPQHF
-	TRBV3-1/TRBV3-2	TRBJ1-4	-	TGTGCCAGCAGCCCAGCACTTTTTGCGGTGCTAAATGAAAAACTGTTTTTT	CASSPALFAVLNEKLFF
once	TRBV6-5	TRBJ2-5	-	TGTGCCAGCAGCTCCGGCCAAGGGCGGACCCAGTACTTC	CASSSGQGRTQYF
once	TRBV24-1	TRBJ2-5	-	TGTGCCACCAGTGATTCTACGGGGAACCAAGAGACCCAGTACTTC	CATSDSTGNQETQYF
once	TRBV5-1	TRBJ1-1	-	TGCGCCAGCAGCTTGGGCCCTTCGGAGGGGAACACTGAAGCTTTCTTT	CASSLGPSEGNTEAFF
-	TRBV30	TRBJ2-7	TRBD1	TGTGCCTGGAGTGTACCTTGGACAGGGGGCATGTACGAGCAGTACTTC	CAWSVPWTGGMYEQYF
-	TRBV7-8	TRBJ2-7	TRBD2	TGTGCCAGCAGCCCCGGGAGGGGGGGGTACACCTACGAGCAGTACTTC	CASSPGRGGYTYEQYF
-	TRBV10-2	TRBJ1-2	-	TGCGCCAGCAGTTCCCGGGACAACGGCTACACCTTC	CASSSRDNGYTF
few	TRBV11-2	TRBJ2-7	-	TGTGCCAGCAGCTTAGTTTTCCCGAAACAGGGTCTTAGATCCTACGAGCAGTACTTC	CASSLVFPKQGLRSYEQYF
-	TRBV2	TRBJ2-2	-	TGTGCCAGCAGTAAGAACGGGGTGGCCGGGGAGCTGTTTTTT	CASSKNGVAGELFF
-	TRBV6-6	TRBJ2-1	TRBD2	TGTGCCAGCAGGGAGCGGGGGGGCGCTTACAATGAGCAGTTCTTC	CASRERGGAYNEQFF
few	TRBV5-1	TRBJ1-1	-	TGCGCCAGCAGCTTCGAGGGTGGGGACACTGAAGCTTTCTTT	CASSFEGGDTEAFF
-	TRBV6-6	TRBJ2-7	TRBD1	TGTGCCAGCAGTCCCCCCGGGACAGGGAGCTACGAGCAGTACTTC	CASSPPGTGSYEQYF
-	TRBV25-1	TRBJ1-3	TRBD1	TGTGCCAGCAGTCCACAGGGGAACGGAAACACCATATATTTT	CASSPQGNGNTIYF
-	TRBV10-3	TRBJ1-5	TRBD1	TGTGCCGGACGGGACAGGCCAGGTATGGCCCAGCATTTT	CAGRDRPGMAQHF
-	TRBV19	TRBJ2-5	-	TGTGCCAGTAGTATAGTGAGGGGTACCCAGTACTTC	CASSIVRGTQYF
-	TRBV10-3	TRBJ2-2	-	TGTGCCATCAGTGATGTTAGCGTGGCCACCGGGGAGCTGTTTTTT	CAISDVSVATGELFF
-	TRBV2	TRBJ2-3	TRBD2	TGTGCCAGCAGCAACCTCGGCGGGAGGGTCGATACGCAGTATTTT	CASSNLGGRVDTQYF
few	TRBV10-3	TRBJ1-2	-	TGTGCCATCAGTGAGTGGAAGGGAGAAGATGGCTACACCTTC	CAISEWKGEDGYTF
-	TRBV11-2	TRBJ1-5	-	TGTGCCAGCAGCTTAAGACCCCCCTTCGAGGGGCGCCTACAGCCCCAGCATTTT	CASSLRPPFEGRLQPQHF
-	TRBV7-9	TRBJ1-1	-	TGTGCCAGCAGCTTAGTTGGCACTTTCACTGAAGCTTTCTTT	CASSLVGTFTEAFF
-	TRBV10-3	TRBJ1-1	-	TGTGCCATCAGTCACGGAGGGGGGGGCGCGACTGAAGCTTTCTTT	CAISHGGGGATEAFF
-	TRBV18	TRBJ1-2	TRBD1	TGTGCCAGCTCACAGGACAGGTCCTATGGCTACACCTTC	CASSQDRSYGYTF
-	TRBV5-1	TRBJ2-7	TRBD2	TGCGCCAGCAGCTCCGGACTAGCGGGGGGCCTTAACTCCTACGAGCAGTACTTC	CASSSGLAGGLNSYEQYF
-	TRBV5-6	TRBJ2-5	TRBD2	TGTGCCAGCAGCTTTAGCGGGGGGGTTCAAGAGACCCAGTACTTC	CASSFSGGVQETQYF
-	TRBV11-2	TRBJ1-3	-	TGTGCCAGCAGCTTTTCCAGGGGAAGTGGAAACACCATATATTTT	CASSFSRGSGNTIYF
-	TRBV7-9	TRBJ2-5	TRBD2	TGTGCCAGCAGCCCTACGGGGGGGCTGTACCAAGAGACCCAGTACTTC	CASSPTGGLYQETQYF
-	TRBV4-1	TRBJ1-2	TRBD1	TGCGCCAGCAGCCAAGATCAAATGGGGACAGGGGGTGTCTCGGTTCTCTATGGCTACACCTTC	CASSQDQMGTGGVSVLYGYTF
-	TRBV30	TRBJ1-5	-	TGTGCCTGGAGTGTTGGACAGTACAATCAGCCCCAGCATTTT	CAWSVGQYNQPQHF
-	TRBV14	TRBJ1-6	-	TGTGCCAGCAGCCAGGCAGGGATGTATTCACCCCTCCACTTT	CASSQAGMYSPLHF
-	TRBV10-1	TRBJ1-1	TRBD1	TGCGCCAGCAGTGAGTCTTGGGGACAGGGAGTAAACACTGAAGCTTTCTTT	CASSESWGQGVNTEAFF
-	TRBV10-1	TRBJ2-3	TRBD1	TGCGCCAGCAGTGAATGGACAGGGGGCAGCACAGATACGCAGTATTTT	CASSEWTGGSTDTQYF
once	TRBV19	TRBJ2-2	-	TGTGCCAGTAGTATAAACGTCGGAGGGACCGGGGAGCTGTTTTTT	CASSINVGGTGELFF
-	TRBV10-1	TRBJ1-1	TRBD1	TGCGCCAGCAGTGAGTCTTTGGACAGGGGGATTAAGGCTTTCTTT	CASSESLDRGIKAFF
-	TRBV24-1	TRBJ2-2	TRBD1	TGTGCCACCAGTGATTTGCCTGGGACAGCGAACACCGGGGAGCTGTTTTTT	CATSDLPGTANTGELFF
-	TRBV19	TRBJ2-1	-	TGTGCCAGTAGTCCCACGCCCAATGAGCAGTTCTTC	CASSPTPNEQFF
-	TRBV20-1	TRBJ1-2	-	TGCAGTGCTAGTGCCCAGGCGGCATATGGCTACACCTTC	CSASAQAAYGYTF
-	TRBV7-2	TRBJ2-1	-	TGTGCCAGCAGCTCCCCGGGGTACAATGAGCAGTTCTTC	CASSSPGYNEQFF
-	TRBV7-9	TRBJ1-1	-	TGTGCCAGCAGCCCCAGACAGGCCACTGAAGCTTTCTTT	CASSPRQATEAFF
-	TRBV4-1	TRBJ1-3	-	TGCGCCAGCAGCCAAAGGTCAAGGGGTGGAAACACCATATATTTT	CASSQRSRGGNTIYF
-	TRBV24-1	TRBJ1-6	-	TGTGCCACCGATTCCCCCTATAATTCACCCCTCCACTTT	CATDSPYNSPLHF
-	TRBV5-1	TRBJ1-2	-	TGCGCCAGCAGCGAAAACAGGGACGGCTACACCTTC	CASSENRDGYTF
-	TRBV3-1/TRBV3-2	TRBJ2-1	TRBD2	TGTGCCAGCAGCCGGGGGCGGGGCCAGCGGGGGCCCAATGAGCAGTTCTTC	CASSRGRGQRGPNEQFF